The T cell receptor beta chain described here comes from a study of blood T cells in healthy people across ages. The overall study: Every two T cells gave about one barcoded beta molecule via template switching.

Every donor gave 8.5 to 10 milliliters of peripheral blood. PCR was performed a second time for about 7 to 12 cycles using a sample-barcoded 5' primer and a J-beta primer mix. A single record per CDR3 protein comes from TCRdb applying MiXCR to the 5' RACE reads. The sample has 700,000 to 800,000 distinct CDR3 sequences, about 42% seen once. Study-wide results and caveats: Donor CMV infection status was unknown, possibly confounding age-related changes in expanded clonotypes. Versus aged donors, long-lived donors had higher diversity and more naive CD4+ cells.

The V and J ends lost 0 bases and 4 bases respectively, with 10 bases between them. In germline, CDR1 is SGDLS, CDR2 YYNGEE. The CDR3 runs to 15 residues. About this clonotype: What it recognizes is unknown.

Sequenced sample: blood. V usage is TRBV9 and J usage is TRBJ2-2, with D possibly called TRBD1 or TRBD2 (6 bases each). The TCR originated in a woman aged 60 to 75 in good health. The CDR3 bases are TGTGCCAGCAGCGTAGCCCCGGGGGCCACCGGGGAGCTGTTTTTT. Residues: CASSVAPGATGELFF. Full variable domain (rest looked up from reference TRBV9 and TRBJ2-2): DSGVTQTPKHLITATGQRVTLRCSPRSGDLSVYWYQQSLDQGLQFLIQYYNGEERAKGNILERFSAQQFPDLHSELNLSSLELGDSALYFCASSVAPGATGELFFGEGSRLTVL.